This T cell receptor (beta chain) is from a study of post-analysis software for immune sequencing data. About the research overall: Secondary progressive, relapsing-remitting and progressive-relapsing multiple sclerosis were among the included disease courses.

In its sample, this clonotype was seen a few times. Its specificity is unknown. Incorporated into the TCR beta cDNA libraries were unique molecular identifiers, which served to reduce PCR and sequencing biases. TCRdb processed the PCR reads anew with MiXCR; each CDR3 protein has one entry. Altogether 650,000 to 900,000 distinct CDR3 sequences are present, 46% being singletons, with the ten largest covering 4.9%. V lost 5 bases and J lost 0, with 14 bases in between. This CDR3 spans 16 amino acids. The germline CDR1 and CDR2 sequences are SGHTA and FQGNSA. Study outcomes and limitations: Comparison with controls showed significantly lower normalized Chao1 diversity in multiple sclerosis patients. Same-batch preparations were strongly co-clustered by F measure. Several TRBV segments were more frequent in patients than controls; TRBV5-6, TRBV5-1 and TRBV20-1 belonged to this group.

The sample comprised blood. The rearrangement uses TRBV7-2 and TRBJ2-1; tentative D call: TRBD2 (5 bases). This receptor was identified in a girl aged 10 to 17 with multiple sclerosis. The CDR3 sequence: CASSPAGPHSYNEQFF. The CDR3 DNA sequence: TGTGCCAGCAGCCCGGCGGGTCCGCACTCCTACAATGAGCAGTTCTTC.